This TCR beta chain was obtained from a study of control samples from healthy donors and cancer patients. Trimming removed 0 bases from V and 1 base from J; junction bases left unmatched: 3. CDR3 size: 16 residues. Germline CDR1 and CDR2: LGHNA and YNFKEQ. Measured with immunoSEQ multiplex PCR; TCRdb has only the in-frame clones, and not every one. This table has around 130,000 clones, roughly 90% appearing once. What was sequenced was blood. This clonotype was sampled from a man between 50 and 59 years old in good health. The chain employs TRBV4-2 and TRBJ1-3; 7 bases are shared with TRBD1. The CDR3 DNA sequence: TGTGCCAGCAGCCAAGAACAGGGGATATCTGGAAACACCATATATTTT. Residues: CASSQEQGISGNTIYF.